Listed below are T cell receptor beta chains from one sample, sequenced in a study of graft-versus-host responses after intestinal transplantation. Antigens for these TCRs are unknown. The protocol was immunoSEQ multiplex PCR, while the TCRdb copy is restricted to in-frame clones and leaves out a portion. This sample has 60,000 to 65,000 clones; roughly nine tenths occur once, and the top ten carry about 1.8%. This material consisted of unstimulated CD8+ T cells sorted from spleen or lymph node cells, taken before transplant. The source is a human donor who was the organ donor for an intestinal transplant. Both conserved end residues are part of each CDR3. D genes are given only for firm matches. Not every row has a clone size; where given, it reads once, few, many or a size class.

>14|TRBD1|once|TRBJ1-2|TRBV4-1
TGCGCCAGCAGCGAACCGGGACAGCACTATGGCTACACCTTC
CASSEPGQHYGYTF
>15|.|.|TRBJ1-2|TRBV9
TGTGCCAGCAGCGCGAATCCCACAGGGACCCATGGCTACACCTTC
CASSANPTGTHGYTF
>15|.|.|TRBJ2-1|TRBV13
TGTGCCAGCAGCCGACAACGCGGGTCCTACAATGAGCAGTTCTTC
CASSRQRGSYNEQFF
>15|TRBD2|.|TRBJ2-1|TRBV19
TGTGCCAGTAGTTGGGTACTAGCGGGACGCAATGAGCAGTTCTTC
CASSWVLAGRNEQFF
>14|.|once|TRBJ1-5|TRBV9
TGTGCCAGCAGCGTAGGGGGGGGCAATCAGCCCCAGCATTTT
CASSVGGGNQPQHF
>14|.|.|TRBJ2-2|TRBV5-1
TGCGCCAGCAGAGCGGAGGCAGCGGCCGGGGAGCTGTTTTTT
CASRAEAAAGELFF
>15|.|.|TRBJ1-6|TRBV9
TGTGCCAGCAGCGAGGGGGACACGGCTAATTCACCCCTCCACTTT
CASSEGDTANSPLHF
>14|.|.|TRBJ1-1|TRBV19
TGTGCCAGTAGTATAGCTGAGGGTAGCACTGAAGCTTTCTTT
CASSIAEGSTEAFF
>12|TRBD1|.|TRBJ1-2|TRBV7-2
TGTGCCAGTGCACAGGGGATCTATGGCTACACCTTC
CASAQGIYGYTF
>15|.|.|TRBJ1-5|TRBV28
TGTGCCAGCAGTTTACCTCCCCTTGTCAATCAGCCCCAGCATTTT
CASSLPPLVNQPQHF
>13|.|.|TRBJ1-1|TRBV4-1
TGCGCCAGCAGCCAACAGGATTTCACTGAAGCTTTCTTT
CASSQQDFTEAFF